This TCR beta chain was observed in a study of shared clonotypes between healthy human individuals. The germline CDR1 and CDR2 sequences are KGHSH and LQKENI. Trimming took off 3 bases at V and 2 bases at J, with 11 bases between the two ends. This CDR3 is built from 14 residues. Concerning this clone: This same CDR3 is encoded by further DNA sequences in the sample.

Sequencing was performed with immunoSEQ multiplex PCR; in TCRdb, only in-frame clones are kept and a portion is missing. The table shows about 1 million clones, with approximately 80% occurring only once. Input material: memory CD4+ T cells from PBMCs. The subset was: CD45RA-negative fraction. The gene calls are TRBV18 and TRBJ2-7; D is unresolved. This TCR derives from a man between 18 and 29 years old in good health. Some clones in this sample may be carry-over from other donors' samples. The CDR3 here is CASSPGRRTYEQYF. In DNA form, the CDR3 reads TGTGCCAGCTCACCGGGTCGGCGGACCTACGAGCAGTACTTC.